A single sample gave rise to the 30 T cell receptor beta chains below, sequenced in a study of early T cells in non-severe SARS-CoV-2 infection (dated by TCRdb to the early 2020s). Libraries were made using 5' RACE. Sequencing instrument: NextSeq 500. TCRdb itself trimmed the public reads at Q25 with fastp, ran MiXCR and retained productive beta chains. Records with the same CDR3 protein are collapsed into one entry carrying the most frequent genes and DNA. The sample records more than 95,000 distinct CDR3 sequences, approximately 11% of which are singletons. 4.7% of the sample goes to the ten largest clones. The sample here was whole blood, taken at baseline. All receptors come from an adult who was a healthcare worker with PCR-confirmed SARS-CoV-2 infection or an uninfected control (not recorded which).

This clonotype was observed many times. This chain links TRBV5-5 with TRBJ1-5, with a possible D match to TRBD1 (6 bases). Germline assignment: CDR1 SGHKS and CDR2 YYEKEE (reference sequence). This CDR3 is 15 amino acids long. Trimming removed 2 bases from V and 7 bases from J, with 16 bases in between. The CDR3 is CASSFWGAEGQPQHF. Written as DNA, the CDR3 is TGTGCCAGCAGCTTTTGGGGGGCTGAGGGACAGCCCCAGCATTTT. Full variable domain (outside the CDR3, taken from reference TRBV5-5 and TRBJ1-5): DAGVTQSPTHLIKTRGQQVTLRCSPISGHKSVSWYQQVLGQGPQFIFQYYEKEERGRGNFPDRFSARQFPNYSSELNVNALLLGDSALYLCASSFWGAEGQPQHFGDGTRLSIL.

In its sample, this clonotype was seen many times. The V call is TRBV27, the J call TRBJ1-5, with 7 nucleotides matching TRBD1. Germline V gene lookup returns CDR1 MNHEY and CDR2 SMNVEV (reference sequence). The CDR3 loop spans 13 amino acids. Trimming cost V 6 bases and J 4 bases; bases outside gene matches: 3. DNA of the CDR3: TGTGCCAGCAGGGGACAGCCAAATCAGCCCCAGCATTTT. Protein product: CASRGQPNQPQHF.

The table lists this clonotype with a few counts. V is TRBV6-1 and J is TRBJ2-1, with D possibly matching TRBD1 (5 bases). This CDR3 contains 15 residues. The germline CDR1 and CDR2 sequences are MNHNS and SASEGT. Trimming removed 7 bases from V and 1 base from J, with 14 bases in between. CDR3 nucleotides: TGTGCCAGCATAGAACCCCCAGGGTCCTACAATGAGCAGTTCTTC. It translates to CASIEPPGSYNEQFF.

The gene calls are TRBV28 and TRBJ1-6; the D is unclear. Germline CDR1 MDHEN, CDR2 SYDVKM. V was cut by 6 bases and J by 5 bases, with 5 bases left in between. CDR3 length: 12 residues. The CDR3 loop is CASSFNNSPLHF. The CDR3 DNA reads TGTGCCAGCAGCTTCAATAATTCACCCCTCCACTTT. Combining the CDR3 with reference TRBV28 and TRBJ1-6 gives the whole variable domain DVKVTQSSRYLVKRTGEKVFLECVQDMDHENMFWYRQDPGLGLRLIYFSYDVKMKEKGDIPEGYSVSREKKERFSLILESASTNQTSMYLCASSFNNSPLHFGNGTRLTVT.

This clonotype was recorded at least ten times. The chain combines TRBV10-3 with TRBJ1-1; possibly TRBD1 for D (5 bases). The CDR3 loop spans 12 amino acids. V lost 10 bases, J lost 1 base, and 10 bases lay in between. Looked up from germline, CDR1 is ENHRY and CDR2 is SYGVKD. The CDR3 sequence: CATSDRNTEAFF. CDR3 in DNA: TGTGCCACCAGCGACAGGAACACTGAAGCTTTCTTT.

The CDR3 region has the DNA TGTGCCACCAGCAGACGCCTGGGCGTGAACACTGAAGCTTTCTTT. Protein: CATSRRLGVNTEAFF. This chain joins TRBV15 and TRBJ1-1; D is unresolved. The V and J ends lost 2 bases and 0 bases respectively, with 10 bases between them. Germline lookup yields CDR1 LNHNV and CDR2 YYDKDF (reference sequence). The CDR3 spans 15 residues.

This clonotype was picked up a small number of times. The V and J genes are TRBV5-1 and TRBJ2-5, with unresolved D. The CDR3 is made up of 14 amino acids. Per germline, CDR1 SGHRS and CDR2 YFSETQ. Trimming pared 1 base from V and 1 base from J, leaving 8 bases between. The CDR3 DNA follows: TGCGCCAGCAGCTTGATACGGTCCCAAGAGACCCAGTACTTC. This sequence encodes CASSLIRSQETQYF. Full variable domain (remainder filled in from reference TRBV5-1 and TRBJ2-5): KAGVTQTPRYLIKTRGQQVTLSCSPISGHRSVSWYQQTPGQGLQFLFEYFSETQRNKGNFPGRFSGRQFSNSRSEMNVSTLELGDSALYLCASSLIRSQETQYFGPGTRLLVL.

V is TRBV7-8 and J is TRBJ2-5; TRBD2 aligns across 11 bases. This CDR3 contains 16 residues. Germline lookup yields CDR1 SGHVS and CDR2 FQNEAQ. V was pared by 3 bases and J by 1 base, with 4 bases of the junction left unmatched. The CDR3 sequence: CASSLIAGGPQETQYF. CDR3 bases: TGTGCCAGCAGCTTGATAGCGGGAGGGCCCCAAGAGACCCAGTACTTC.

This clonotype was observed a few times. This chain uses TRBV19 with TRBJ2-5; tentative D call: TRBD2 (6 bases). This CDR3 comprises 16 residues. Germline CDR1 LNHDA, CDR2 SQIVND (reference sequence). V was cut by 5 bases and J by 2 bases, with 18 bases left in between. The CDR3 sequence: CASSPPGRTGQETQYF. CDR3 in DNA: TGTGCCAGTAGTCCCCCAGGGAGGACGGGACAAGAGACCCAGTACTTC.

A few counts support this clonotype. The chain carries TRBV9 and TRBJ2-1, with 10 bases that match TRBD2. Unmatched junction bases numbered 7, after V lost 4 bases and J lost 6 bases. Germline V gene data show CDR1 as SGDLS and CDR2 as YYNGEE. The CDR3 contains 15 residues. The CDR3 nucleotides are TGTGCCAGCAGCCTTAGCGGGGGGCCAGGCAATGAGCAGTTCTTC. It translates to CASSLSGGPGNEQFF.

This clonotype has a handful of counts. The V call is TRBV27, the J call TRBJ2-7, with 9 bases that match TRBD1. CDR1 MNHEY and CDR2 SMNVEV come from the germline V gene (reference sequence). The CDR3 is 14 residues long. Trimming removed 6 bases from V and 2 bases from J; junction bases left unmatched: 5. The CDR3, as DNA: TGTGCCAGCAGGCGACAGGGGGGACCCTACGAGCAGTACTTC. Its translation: CASRRQGGPYEQYF.

The chain has TRBV19 and TRBJ1-6; D is possibly TRBD1 (6 bases). This CDR3 is built from 14 residues. With 10 bases removed from V and 10 bases from J, the gap between germline ends came to 20 bases. Germline V gene lookup returns CDR1 LNHDA and CDR2 SQIVND (reference sequence). The CDR3 DNA reads TGTGCCACCCAGGCCGGGGGCTCAATGTCACCCCTCCACTTT. As protein: CATQAGGSMSPLHF.

V gene TRBV10-3 combines with J gene TRBJ2-3, with TRBD2 identical over 8 bases. Germline lookup yields CDR1 ENHRY and CDR2 SYGVKD. The junction had 7 bases not matched to a gene; V was cut back by 5 bases and J by 3 bases. CDR3 size: 15 residues. The CDR3 spells CAISYSGMGTDTQYF. The DNA for the CDR3 is TGTGCCATCAGTTATAGCGGGATGGGGACAGATACGCAGTATTTT.

This chain connects TRBV5-6 to TRBJ2-7; D not resolved. Per germline, CDR1 SGHDT and CDR2 YYEEEE. With 4 bases removed from V and 0 bases from J, the gap between germline ends came to 14 bases. The CDR3 extends over 15 amino acids. In DNA, the CDR3 is TGTGCCAGCAGCACGGGCCCGAAAAACTCCTACGAGCAGTACTTC. Residues: CASSTGPKNSYEQYF.

This clonotype appeared many times. V and J are TRBV7-2 and TRBJ1-3, with 7 bases matching TRBD1. The trim removed 2 bases at V and 0 bases at J, leaving 1 base unmatched. The CDR3 runs to 15 residues. Per germline, CDR1 SGHTA and CDR2 FQGNSA. CDR3 coding DNA: TGTGCCAGCAGCTTACAGGGGGGCTCTGGAAACACCATATATTTT. It codes for CASSLQGGSGNTIYF. Full variable domain (rest looked up from reference TRBV7-2 and TRBJ1-3): GAGVSQSPSNKVTEKGKDVELRCDPISGHTALYWYRQSLGQGLEFLIYFQGNSAPDKSGLPSDRFSAERTGGSVSTLTIQRTQQEDSAVYLCASSLQGGSGNTIYFGEGSWLTVV.

This clonotype was picked up many times. The chain uses TRBV6-5 and TRBJ2-1; the D is unclear. V was cut by 2 bases and J by 1 base, with 15 bases left in between. Germline CDR1 reads MNHEY; CDR2 reads SVGAGI. There are 17 residues in the CDR3. CDR3: CASSYTELPSSYNEQFF. CDR3 nucleotides: TGTGCCAGCAGTTACACGGAGCTCCCCTCGTCCTACAATGAGCAGTTCTTC.

There are a few counts of this clonotype. V is TRBV29-1 and J is TRBJ2-1; TRBD1 matches at 9 bases. CDR1 is SQVTM, CDR2 ANQGSEA, per germline. V gave up 3 bases and J gave up 7 bases; unmatched junction bases: 4. There are 13 residues in the CDR3. The CDR3 DNA reads TGCAGCGTTGATGGAGACAGGGGGAATGAGCAGTTCTTC. Encoded protein: CSVDGDRGNEQFF.

This chain uses TRBV19 with TRBJ2-7, with D tentatively TRBD2 (6 bases). Trimming pared 2 bases from V and 0 bases from J, leaving 14 bases between. CDR3 length: 16 residues. CDR1 is LNHDA, CDR2 SQIVND, per germline (reference sequence). The CDR3 region has the DNA TGTGCCAGTAGTATATTCCACACGACTAGCTCCTACGAGCAGTACTTC. The encoded protein is CASSIFHTTSSYEQYF.

The chain links TRBV6-5 to TRBJ2-2; 9 nucleotides agree with TRBD1. Germline assignment: CDR1 MNHEY and CDR2 SVGAGI. This CDR3 has 17 amino acids. With 3 bases clipped from V and 4 bases from J, the junction kept 9 bases outside the gene matches. The CDR3 here is CASSYPDRGGGTGELFF. CDR3 coding DNA: TGTGCCAGCAGTTATCCGGACAGGGGAGGAGGCACCGGGGAGCTGTTTTTT.

The CDR3 loop is CASRLEAGVRWNEQFF. The CDR3 DNA follows: TGTGCCAGCAGGCTGGAAGCGGGAGTAAGATGGAATGAGCAGTTCTTC. The V gene is TRBV4-2, the J gene TRBJ2-1; 8 bases map to TRBD2. Per the germline V gene, CDR1 is LGHNA and CDR2 is YNFKEQ. The V and J ends lost 6 bases and 7 bases, in that order; junction bases with no gene match: 14. This CDR3 has 16 residues.

This clonotype was seen many times. This chain connects TRBV3-1 to TRBJ1-2; D gene unclear. Germline-derived CDR1 and CDR2 are LGHDT and YNNKEL (reference sequence). The length of the CDR3 is 14 residues. V was trimmed by 0 bases and J by 2 bases, leaving 7 bases between them. This CDR3 reads CASSQDHGNYGYTF. DNA for the CDR3: TGTGCCAGCAGCCAAGATCACGGAAACTATGGCTACACCTTC.

V is TRBV7-3 and J is TRBJ2-3; 7 bases fit TRBD2. V shed 4 bases and J 2 bases; nucleotides not matched to a gene: 6. Germline CDR1 SGHTA, CDR2 FQGTGA. The CDR3 extends over 15 amino acids. The CDR3 loop is CASSSLAGPTDTQYF. CDR3 nucleotides: TGTGCCAGCAGCTCATTAGCGGGCCCCACAGATACGCAGTATTTT.

CDR3 DNA sequence: TGTGCCACCAGTGATTCTATGGACACCCGCGAGCAGTACTTC. Translating gives CATSDSMDTREQYF. This rearrangement joins TRBV24-1 to TRBJ2-7, with D perhaps TRBD1 (5 bases). From germline, CDR1 is KGHDR and CDR2 SFDVKD. V lost 2 bases and J lost 6, with 13 bases in between. CDR3 size: 14 residues.

This clonotype came up many times. The V call is TRBV20-1, the J call TRBJ1-4, with TRBD1 matching 7 bases. This CDR3 contains 14 residues. The germline gives CDR1 DFQATT, CDR2 SNEGSKA (reference sequence). With 0 bases clipped from V and 6 bases from J, the junction kept 4 bases outside the gene matches. CDR3 in DNA: TGCAGTGCTAGAGACGGACAGGATTATGAAAAACTGTTTTTT. This codes for CSARDGQDYEKLFF.

In this sample, this clonotype turned up many times. V usage is TRBV5-8 and J usage is TRBJ1-4; D is unresolved. The V end was cut by 3 bases, the J end by 8 bases, with 11 bases between. Germline CDR1 is SGHTS and CDR2 is YDEGEE. This CDR3 is built from 13 residues. In DNA form, the CDR3 reads TGTGCCAGCAGCTATACGGAGCGGGAAAAACTGTTTTTT. This codes for CASSYTEREKLFF.

This clonotype has only a few counts. The chain links TRBV7-6 to TRBJ2-5; D unclear. Trimming pared 6 bases from V and 5 bases from J, leaving 7 bases between. This CDR3 contains 11 residues. Germline V CDR1 and CDR2: SGHVS, FNYEAQ. As DNA, the CDR3 is TGTGCCAGCAGGGTCGGGGAGACCCAGTACTTC. Protein sequence: CASRVGETQYF.

This clonotype was counted between two and nine times. The chain links TRBV20-1 to TRBJ2-3; TRBD2 matches at 11 bases. The CDR3 loop spans 14 amino acids. Germline V gene lookup returns CDR1 DFQATT and CDR2 SNEGSKA (reference sequence). Losses at the gene ends were 3 bases for V and 4 bases for J; bases not matched to a gene: 3. The CDR3 region is CSASSGRASDTQYF. CDR3 DNA: TGCAGTGCTAGTAGCGGGAGGGCCTCAGATACGCAGTATTTT.

This rearrangement joins TRBV5-4 to TRBJ2-1; 11 bases match TRBD2. The CDR3 spans 16 residues. V trimming: 3 bases; J trimming: 7 bases; junction bases outside the gene matches: 9. Germline V gene data show CDR1 as SGHNT and CDR2 as YYREEE (reference sequence). DNA of the CDR3: TGTGCCAGCAGCTCGGTAGCGGGAGGGCTTTCAAATGAGCAGTTCTTC. It yields the protein CASSSVAGGLSNEQFF.

The rearrangement links TRBV11-2 to TRBJ2-3; D unclear. V shed 4 bases and J shed 10 bases, with 12 bases lying between them. The germline V gene has CDR1 SGHAT and CDR2 FQNNGV. The CDR3 has 12 amino acids. The CDR3 is CASSSALVAQYF. CDR3 sequence (DNA): TGTGCCAGCAGCTCCGCGTTGGTTGCGCAGTATTTT.

The V and J genes are TRBV20-1 and TRBJ1-4; 8 bases are a match to TRBD1. V shed 3 bases and J 11 bases; nucleotides not matched to a gene: 8. This CDR3 is built from 13 residues. Germline V lookup: CDR1 DFQATT, CDR2 SNEGSKA (reference sequence). CDR3 region: CSASRAGGRKLFF. DNA of the CDR3: TGCAGTGCTAGCAGGGCAGGGGGCAGGAAACTGTTTTTT.